This T cell receptor beta chain comes out of a study of T cells in tumors after PD-1 blockade. The wider study: Tumor samples yielded approximately 20-fold more depth than single-cell TCR sequencing.

V lost 2 bases and J lost 0, with 11 bases in between. Germline assignment: CDR1 MNHEY and CDR2 SVGEGT. The length of the CDR3 is 16 residues. Only in-frame clones appear in the TCRdb table, and some are missing; sequencing was by immunoSEQ multiplex PCR. In the table there are 11,000 or so clones, roughly 63% of which are singletons. V usage is TRBV6-2 or TRBV6-3 and J usage is TRBJ1-5; D gene ambiguous. This receptor was identified in a human donor with basal cell carcinoma. The sample was tumor tissue, taken before anti-PD-1 treatment. This chain's CDR3 is CASSYETAYSNQPQHF. CDR3 nucleotide sequence: TGTGCCAGCAGTTACGAGACGGCATATAGCAATCAGCCCCAGCATTTT.